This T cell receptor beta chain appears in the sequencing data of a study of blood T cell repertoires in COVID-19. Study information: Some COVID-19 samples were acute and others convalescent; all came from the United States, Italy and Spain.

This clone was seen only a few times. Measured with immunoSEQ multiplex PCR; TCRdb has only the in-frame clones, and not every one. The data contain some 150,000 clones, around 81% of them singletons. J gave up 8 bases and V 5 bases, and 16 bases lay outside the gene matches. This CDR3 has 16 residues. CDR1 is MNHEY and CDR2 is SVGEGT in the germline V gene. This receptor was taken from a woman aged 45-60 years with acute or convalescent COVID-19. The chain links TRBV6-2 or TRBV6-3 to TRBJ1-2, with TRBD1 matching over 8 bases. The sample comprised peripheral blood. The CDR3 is CASSAGTGMRVKGYTF. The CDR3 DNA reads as TGTGCCAGCAGTGCGGGGACAGGAATGCGGGTTAAGGGCTACACCTTC.